This TCR beta chain was recovered during a study of response to subunit inactivated influenza vaccine. General study findings and limits: Each seasonal influenza vaccination recruits few new T cells, the authors suggested.

This clonotype has only a few counts. As yet, its antigen is unknown. Each CDR3 protein is one row after TCRdb ran MiXCR on the RT-PCR reads. Of roughly 650,000 distinct CDR3 sequences in the sample, around 14% are singletons; the top ten hold around 10%. Sequencing used PBMCs from blood, obtained less than 13 days after vaccination. This clonotype was sampled from a man aged 45 to 65 who received an inactivated influenza vaccine.

CDR3 nucleotide sequence: TGTGCCACCAGTGACATGACTAGCGGGAGCTCAGATACGCAGTATTTT. It is translated as CATSDMTSGSSDTQYF. This chain uses TRBV24-1 with TRBJ2-3, with 12 bases identical to TRBD2. This CDR3 spans 16 amino acids. Germline assignment: CDR1 KGHDR and CDR2 SFDVKD. Trimming removed 4 bases from V and 4 bases from J; junction bases left unmatched: 5.